A selection of T cell receptor beta chains follows, all from one sample in a study of T cell repertoires in cytomegalovirus infection. Each CDR3 protein gets one entry after TCRdb re-called the reads with MiXCR. The sample includes 200,000 to 300,000 distinct CDR3 sequences, roughly 13% of them seen just once. The sequenced sample was PBMCs. These receptors all come from a human donor in good health (CMV status not recorded). Some clones in this sample may be carry-over from other donors' samples. The CDR3 runs from the conserved cysteine through the conserved F or W. Each record gives: J gene, V gene, D gene, clone size, CDR3 protein, CDR3 DNA. D genes are given only for firm matches. Expanded clones are given a class, and other clones once, few, many or no size at all.

j_call: TRBJ1-5; v_call: TRBV29-1; d_call: NA; clone_size: many; cdr3_aa: CSARVSNQPQHF; cdr3_nt: TGCAGCGCCAGGGTTAGCAATCAGCCCCAGCATTTT
j_call: TRBJ1-1; v_call: TRBV14; d_call: NA; clone_size: many; cdr3_aa: CASSLQPLMNTEAFF; cdr3_nt: TGTGCCAGCAGCCTCCAGCCACTGATGAACACTGAAGCTTTCTTT
j_call: TRBJ2-7; v_call: TRBV12-3/TRBV12-4; d_call: NA; clone_size: many; cdr3_aa: CASSFRGTTPDLEQYF; cdr3_nt: TGTGCCAGCAGTTTCCGGGGGACCACGCCCGATCTCGAGCAGTACTTC
j_call: TRBJ2-2; v_call: TRBV28; d_call: NA; clone_size: NA; cdr3_aa: CASSAGMITGELFF; cdr3_nt: TGTGCCAGCAGCGCCGGGATGATTACCGGGGAGCTGTTTTTT
j_call: TRBJ1-1; v_call: TRBV6-1; d_call: NA; clone_size: many; cdr3_aa: CASSEYQRTRLNTEAFF; cdr3_nt: TGTGCCAGCAGTGAATATCAGCGGACAAGGCTAAACACTGAAGCTTTCTTT
j_call: TRBJ2-3; v_call: TRBV11-3; d_call: TRBD1; clone_size: few; cdr3_aa: CASSLRSGTGGAQYF; cdr3_nt: TGTGCCAGCAGCTTACGATCCGGGACAGGCGGTGCCCAGTATTTT
j_call: TRBJ2-3; v_call: TRBV4-2; d_call: NA; clone_size: few; cdr3_aa: CASSQDGDTRTDTQYF; cdr3_nt: TGTGCCAGCAGCCAAGATGGGGACACCCGCACAGATACGCAGTATTTT
j_call: TRBJ2-1; v_call: TRBV5-1; d_call: NA; clone_size: NA; cdr3_aa: CASSPSQVRGGEQFF; cdr3_nt: TGCGCCAGCAGCCCCTCTCAGGTTAGGGGCGGTGAGCAGTTCTTC
j_call: TRBJ1-1; v_call: TRBV7-2; d_call: NA; clone_size: many; cdr3_aa: CASSLISGPPATEAFF; cdr3_nt: TGTGCCAGCAGCTTAATCTCCGGGCCCCCGGCGACTGAAGCTTTCTTT
j_call: TRBJ1-5; v_call: TRBV5-3; d_call: TRBD1; clone_size: NA; cdr3_aa: CASLGDREGQPQHF; cdr3_nt: TGTGCCAGCTTGGGGGACAGGGAAGGTCAGCCCCAGCATTTT
j_call: TRBJ1-3; v_call: TRBV7-6; d_call: NA; clone_size: many; cdr3_aa: CASSLTSPGTGNTIYF; cdr3_nt: TGTGCCAGCAGTTTAACATCCCCGGGCACTGGAAACACCATATATTTT
j_call: TRBJ1-5; v_call: TRBV6-6; d_call: TRBD1; clone_size: many; cdr3_aa: CASRGAGTGDTQPQHF; cdr3_nt: TGTGCCAGCAGAGGGGCCGGGACAGGGGATACTCAGCCCCAGCATTTT
j_call: TRBJ2-1; v_call: TRBV4-1; d_call: NA; clone_size: many; cdr3_aa: CASSQDQNTIYNEQFF; cdr3_nt: TGCGCCAGCAGCCAGGACCAGAATACAATTTACAATGAGCAGTTCTTC
j_call: TRBJ1-5; v_call: TRBV18; d_call: NA; clone_size: many; cdr3_aa: CASSRSLNSDPHF; cdr3_nt: TGTGCCAGCTCCAGGAGCCTTAACAGCGATCCGCATTTT
j_call: TRBJ2-7; v_call: TRBV19; d_call: TRBD2; clone_size: NA; cdr3_aa: CASSSPGLAEPYEQYF; cdr3_nt: TGTGCCAGTAGTTCCCCGGGACTAGCGGAGCCCTACGAGCAGTACTTC
j_call: TRBJ1-2; v_call: TRBV29-1; d_call: TRBD1; clone_size: NA; cdr3_aa: CSVPGQDYGYTF; cdr3_nt: TGCAGCGTCCCGGGACAGGACTATGGCTACACCTTC
j_call: TRBJ2-2; v_call: TRBV7-8; d_call: TRBD1; clone_size: many; cdr3_aa: CASSLERQGEWTGELFF; cdr3_nt: TGTGCCAGCAGCTTAGAAAGACAGGGGGAGTGGACCGGGGAGCTGTTTTTT
j_call: TRBJ2-2; v_call: TRBV10-3; d_call: NA; clone_size: many; cdr3_aa: CATRRAVNTGELFF; cdr3_nt: TGTGCCACAAGGAGGGCGGTCAACACCGGGGAGCTGTTTTTT
j_call: TRBJ2-5; v_call: TRBV6-5; d_call: NA; clone_size: NA; cdr3_aa: CASQRGGETQYF; cdr3_nt: TGTGCCAGCCAGAGGGGCGGCGAGACCCAGTACTTC
j_call: TRBJ1-2; v_call: TRBV20-1; d_call: TRBD1; clone_size: NA; cdr3_aa: CSAAQQGIKGYTF; cdr3_nt: TGCAGTGCTGCCCAACAGGGGATAAAAGGCTACACCTTC
j_call: TRBJ2-3; v_call: TRBV20-1; d_call: TRBD2; clone_size: NA; cdr3_aa: CSATSGGAGTDTQYF; cdr3_nt: TGCAGTGCTACTAGCGGGGGGGCCGGGACAGATACGCAGTATTTT
j_call: TRBJ2-7; v_call: TRBV25-1; d_call: NA; clone_size: many; cdr3_aa: CASLGRQGGHEQYF; cdr3_nt: TGTGCCAGCCTGGGGAGGCAGGGGGGCCACGAGCAGTACTTC
j_call: TRBJ2-6; v_call: TRBV29-1; d_call: NA; clone_size: NA; cdr3_aa: CSVVAGANVLTF; cdr3_nt: TGCAGCGTTGTAGCCGGGGCCAACGTCCTGACTTTC
j_call: TRBJ2-7; v_call: TRBV4-1; d_call: NA; clone_size: NA; cdr3_aa: CASSHPAASSYEQYF; cdr3_nt: TGCGCCAGCAGCCACCCCGCCGCTAGCTCCTACGAGCAGTACTTC
j_call: TRBJ2-7; v_call: TRBV6-2/TRBV6-3; d_call: TRBD2; clone_size: many; cdr3_aa: CASKTSGGYEQYF; cdr3_nt: TGTGCCAGCAAGACTAGCGGGGGGTACGAGCAGTACTTC
j_call: TRBJ2-2; v_call: TRBV12-3/TRBV12-4; d_call: NA; clone_size: many; cdr3_aa: CASSLLAGTGELFF; cdr3_nt: TGTGCCAGCAGTTTATTGGCGGGCACCGGGGAGCTGTTTTTT
j_call: TRBJ1-2; v_call: TRBV20-1; d_call: TRBD1; clone_size: few; cdr3_aa: CSARVTGQGNGYTF; cdr3_nt: TGCAGTGCTAGAGTAACGGGACAGGGGAATGGCTACACCTTC
j_call: TRBJ2-2; v_call: TRBV7-2; d_call: TRBD1; clone_size: many; cdr3_aa: CASSKEGQGLGELFF; cdr3_nt: TGTGCCAGCAGCAAAGAGGGACAGGGACTCGGGGAGCTGTTTTTT
j_call: TRBJ2-1; v_call: TRBV6-2/TRBV6-3; d_call: TRBD1; clone_size: NA; cdr3_aa: CASSYPIQGYNEQFF; cdr3_nt: TGTGCCAGCAGTTACCCAATACAGGGGTACAATGAGCAGTTCTTC
j_call: TRBJ1-4; v_call: TRBV14; d_call: NA; clone_size: many; cdr3_aa: CASSHRTPTNEKLFF; cdr3_nt: TGTGCCAGCAGCCATCGGACACCAACTAATGAAAAACTGTTTTTT
j_call: TRBJ1-5; v_call: TRBV7-2; d_call: TRBD1; clone_size: few; cdr3_aa: CASSLAGQGPYPQHF; cdr3_nt: TGTGCCAGCAGCTTAGCGGGACAGGGACCCTACCCCCAGCATTTT
j_call: TRBJ2-5; v_call: TRBV12-3/TRBV12-4; d_call: NA; clone_size: few; cdr3_aa: CASSRTQGRETQYF; cdr3_nt: TGTGCCAGCAGCCGGACCCAGGGACGAGAGACCCAGTACTTC
j_call: TRBJ2-7; v_call: TRBV12-3/TRBV12-4; d_call: NA; clone_size: few; cdr3_aa: CASSFSLVEQYF; cdr3_nt: TGTGCCAGCAGTTTTTCATTAGTCGAGCAGTACTTC
j_call: TRBJ1-5; v_call: TRBV7-8; d_call: TRBD1; clone_size: many; cdr3_aa: CASSPRTTGGQQPQHF; cdr3_nt: TGTGCCAGCAGCCCTAGGACCACAGGGGGCCAACAGCCCCAGCATTTT
j_call: TRBJ2-4; v_call: TRBV28; d_call: TRBD1; clone_size: NA; cdr3_aa: CASSPPGGQGAKNIQYF; cdr3_nt: TGTGCCAGCAGTCCCCCGGGGGGACAGGGAGCCAAAAACATTCAGTACTTC
j_call: TRBJ2-1; v_call: TRBV6-1; d_call: NA; clone_size: many; cdr3_aa: CASTKLFFTAYNEQFF; cdr3_nt: TGTGCCAGCACCAAACTTTTTTTTACGGCCTACAATGAGCAGTTCTTC
j_call: TRBJ2-4; v_call: TRBV7-8; d_call: NA; clone_size: many; cdr3_aa: CASSTGTLGIQYF; cdr3_nt: TGTGCCAGCAGCACTGGGACACTTGGAATTCAGTACTTC
j_call: TRBJ2-7; v_call: TRBV7-8; d_call: TRBD2; clone_size: many; cdr3_aa: CASSLETSGGSF; cdr3_nt: TGTGCCAGCAGCCTCGAAACTAGCGGGGGGTCGTTC
j_call: TRBJ1-1; v_call: TRBV29-1; d_call: TRBD1; clone_size: NA; cdr3_aa: CSVVDRVTEAFF; cdr3_nt: TGCAGCGTTGTGGACAGGGTCACTGAAGCTTTCTTT
j_call: TRBJ1-5; v_call: TRBV7-9; d_call: TRBD1; clone_size: few; cdr3_aa: CASSFTGQGNQPQHF; cdr3_nt: TGTGCCAGCAGCTTTACGGGACAGGGGAATCAGCCCCAGCATTTT
j_call: TRBJ1-1; v_call: TRBV12-3/TRBV12-4; d_call: NA; clone_size: NA; cdr3_aa: CASSFSGVGTEAFF; cdr3_nt: TGTGCCAGCAGTTTTTCGGGGGTCGGCACTGAAGCTTTCTTT
j_call: TRBJ2-4; v_call: TRBV7-2; d_call: TRBD2; clone_size: many; cdr3_aa: CASSVTSGLAKNIQYF; cdr3_nt: TGTGCCAGCAGCGTGACTAGCGGACTAGCCAAAAACATTCAGTACTTC
j_call: TRBJ2-1; v_call: TRBV20-1; d_call: TRBD2; clone_size: few; cdr3_aa: CSARAQQGLALYNEQFF; cdr3_nt: TGCAGTGCTAGAGCCCAACAAGGACTAGCGCTATACAATGAGCAGTTCTTC
j_call: TRBJ1-2; v_call: TRBV5-4; d_call: TRBD1; clone_size: NA; cdr3_aa: CASSLARQGARGYTF; cdr3_nt: TGTGCCAGCAGCTTGGCCCGACAGGGGGCGAGGGGCTACACCTTC
j_call: TRBJ1-3; v_call: TRBV7-2; d_call: NA; clone_size: many; cdr3_aa: CASSPLRGVPSGNTIYF; cdr3_nt: TGTGCCAGCAGCCCCCTTCGTGGGGTTCCATCTGGAAACACCATATATTTT
j_call: TRBJ2-1; v_call: TRBV29-1; d_call: NA; clone_size: NA; cdr3_aa: CSGRYNEQFF; cdr3_nt: TGCAGCGGGAGATACAATGAGCAGTTCTTC
j_call: TRBJ2-5; v_call: TRBV2; d_call: TRBD2; clone_size: few; cdr3_aa: CASSGAGVQETQYF; cdr3_nt: TGTGCCAGCAGTGGAGCGGGGGTCCAAGAGACCCAGTACTTC
j_call: TRBJ1-2; v_call: TRBV20-1; d_call: NA; clone_size: NA; cdr3_aa: CSSNGDSYGYTF; cdr3_nt: TGCAGTTCTAACGGGGACTCCTATGGCTACACCTTC
j_call: TRBJ1-4; v_call: TRBV18; d_call: TRBD1; clone_size: NA; cdr3_aa: CASSLGQPNEKLFF; cdr3_nt: TGTGCCAGCTCACTGGGACAGCCTAATGAAAAACTGTTTTTT
j_call: TRBJ1-1; v_call: TRBV7-6; d_call: NA; clone_size: many; cdr3_aa: CASSLAVGGEAFF; cdr3_nt: TGTGCCAGCAGCTTAGCCGTAGGGGGTGAAGCTTTCTTT
j_call: TRBJ2-3; v_call: TRBV2; d_call: TRBD2; clone_size: NA; cdr3_aa: CASGGLAGVSTDTQYF; cdr3_nt: TGTGCCAGCGGGGGACTAGCGGGGGTTAGCACAGATACGCAGTATTTT